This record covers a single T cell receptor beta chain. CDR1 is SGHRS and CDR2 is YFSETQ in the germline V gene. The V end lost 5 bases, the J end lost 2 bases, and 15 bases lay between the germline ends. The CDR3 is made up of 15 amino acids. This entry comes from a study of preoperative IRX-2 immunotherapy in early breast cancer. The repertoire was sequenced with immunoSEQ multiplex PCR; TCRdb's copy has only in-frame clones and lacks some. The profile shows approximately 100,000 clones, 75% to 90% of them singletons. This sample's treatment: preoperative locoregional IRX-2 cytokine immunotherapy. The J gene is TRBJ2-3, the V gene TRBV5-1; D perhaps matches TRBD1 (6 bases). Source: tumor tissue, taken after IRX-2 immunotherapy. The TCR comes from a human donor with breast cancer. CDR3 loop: CASSDQGLFTDTQYF. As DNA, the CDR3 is TGCGCCAGCAGTGACCAGGGGCTCTTCACAGATACGCAGTATTTT.